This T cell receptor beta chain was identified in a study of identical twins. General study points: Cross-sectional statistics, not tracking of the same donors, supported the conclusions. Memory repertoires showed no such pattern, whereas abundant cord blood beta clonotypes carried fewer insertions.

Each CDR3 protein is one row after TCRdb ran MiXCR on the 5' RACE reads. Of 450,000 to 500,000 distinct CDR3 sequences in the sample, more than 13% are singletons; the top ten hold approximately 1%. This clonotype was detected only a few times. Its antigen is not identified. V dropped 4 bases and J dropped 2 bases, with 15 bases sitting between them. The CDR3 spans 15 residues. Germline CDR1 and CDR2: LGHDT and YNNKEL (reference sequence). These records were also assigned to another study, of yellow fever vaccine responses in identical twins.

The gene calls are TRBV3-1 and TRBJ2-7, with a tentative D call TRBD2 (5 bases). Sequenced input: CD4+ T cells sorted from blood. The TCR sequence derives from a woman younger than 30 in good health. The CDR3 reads CASSRVGGGTYEQYF. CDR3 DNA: TGTGCCAGCAGCCGAGTAGGAGGCGGTACCTACGAGCAGTACTTC.